The 10 T cell receptor beta chains presented below share a single source sample, sequenced in a study of T cells expressing NK-cell markers. With the 5' RACE reads reprocessed, TCRdb shows one record per CDR3 protein and no DNA. The sample's table shows around 260,000 distinct CDR3 sequences. Sequencing was carried out using blood T cells: a sorted CD56 or NKG2C T cell subset, CD4+ or CD8+ T cells, or bulk PBMC T cells (not recorded which). The receptors here all came from a woman between 18 and 75 years old in good health.

The J gene is TRBJ2-2, the V gene TRBV4-3; the D call of TRBD2 rests on TCRdb alone, since no DNA is present to check it. Looked up from germline, CDR1 is LGHNA and CDR2 is YSLEER. The CDR3 is 15 amino acids. CDR3 loop: CASSQDDSLPGELFF.

The gene calls are TRBV20-1 and TRBJ1-5; TCRdb reports TRBD1, a call that lacks DNA to check it against. The CDR3 contains 13 residues. Germline V gene sequence: CDR1 DFQATT, CDR2 SNEGSKA (reference sequence). CDR3 residues: CSARGQFNQPQHF.

This chain links TRBV28 with TRBJ1-5; TCRdb designates TRBD1, a call that cannot be tested without DNA. Germline CDR1 reads MDHEN; CDR2 reads SYDVKM. CDR3 size: 14 residues. CDR3 sequence reads: CASSGDRVNQPQHF.

The chain recombines TRBV7-6 with TRBJ2-1; the TCRdb D gene call, TRBD1, has no DNA to confirm it. Germline V gene data show CDR1 as SGHVS and CDR2 as FNYEAQ. The CDR3 runs to 15 residues. CDR3 residues: CASSRGGRGFTEQFF. Together with reference TRBV7-6 and TRBJ2-1, the CDR3 gives the full variable domain: GAGVSQSPRYKVTKRGQDVALRCDPISGHVSLYWYRQALGQGPEFLTYFNYEAQQDKSGLPNDRFSAERPEGSISTLTIQRTEQRDSAMYRCASSRGGRGFTEQFFGPGTRLTVL.

The chain couples TRBV7-2 to TRBJ1-5; TCRdb names TRBD1, which stays unverified in the absence of DNA. The CDR3 extends over 14 amino acids. Germline loops: CDR1 SGHTA, CDR2 FQGNSA. CDR3 in amino acids: CTNGGTPSNQPQHF.

The chain is built from TRBV18 and TRBJ2-3; TCRdb's D call of TRBD2 is untestable without DNA. The CDR3 has 15 residues. The germline V gene encodes CDR1 KGHSH and CDR2 LQKENI. CDR3 residues: CASSRAGTSTDTQYF.

The J gene is TRBJ2-1, the V gene TRBV30; the TCRdb call, TRBD2, lacks DNA for checking. Germline CDR1 reads GTSNPN; CDR2 reads SVGIG (reference sequence). The CDR3 runs 14 residues. CDR3 amino acids: CAWSVSGGRYEQFF.

This chain links TRBV20-1 with TRBJ2-5; TCRdb outputs TRBD1, but without DNA this stays unchecked. The germline V gene has CDR1 DFQATT and CDR2 SNEGSKA (reference sequence). CDR3 length: 14 amino acids. CDR3 amino acids: CSARDVQGGETQYF.

The rearrangement joins TRBV4-2 to TRBJ2-3. CDR3 length: 15 amino acids. CDR1 and CDR2 (germline): LGHNA, YNFKEQ. CDR3 in amino acids: CASSQVLGSADTQYF.

This sequence joins TRBV7-6 and TRBJ1-2. This CDR3 is built from 16 residues. Germline V gene lookup returns CDR1 SGHVS and CDR2 FNYEAQ. CDR3 loop: CASSPFRGTRNYGYTF. Looking up the rest from reference TRBV7-6 and TRBJ1-2 gives the full variable domain: GAGVSQSPRYKVTKRGQDVALRCDPISGHVSLYWYRQALGQGPEFLTYFNYEAQQDKSGLPNDRFSAERPEGSISTLTIQRTEQRDSAMYRCASSPFRGTRNYGYTFGSGTRLTVV.